This entry concerns a single T cell receptor (beta chain). Every one of the patients relapsed after autologous stem cell transplantation (brentuximab vedotin exposure was variable). These data are taken from a study of PD-1 blockade in classical Hodgkin lymphoma. The J segment lost 8 bases and the V segment lost 3 bases, leaving 8 bases of the junction unmatched. Germline assignment: CDR1 SGHNT and CDR2 YYREEE (reference sequence). This CDR3 is 17 amino acids long. The data were produced by immunoSEQ multiplex PCR, yet TCRdb's version contains in-frame clones alone and is incomplete. The data hold about 41,000 clones, with approximately 86% observed a single time.

Specimen: peripheral blood mononuclear cells (PBMCs), collected before the second cycle of nivolumab. V is TRBV5-4 and J is TRBJ2-1, with TRBD2 identical over 16 bases. This TCR was recovered from a human donor with classical Hodgkin lymphoma. The CDR3 DNA reads as TGTGCCAGCAGCTACGGGACTAGCGGGGGGGCCGGGGATGAGCAGTTCTTC. Amino acids: CASSYGTSGGAGDEQFF.